One TCR beta chain is described in this entry. What it recognizes is unknown. These data belong to a study of Ad26.COV2.S vaccination and SARS-CoV-2 variants. Across the whole study: Within the COV1001 Ad26.COV2.S trial arm, the donor was enrolled. Ad26.COV2.S shots went into the muscle once or twice, 56 days apart. Study findings and constraints: Placebo and vaccine recipients had non-spike TCR breadth that was similar. Vaccinated individuals (as opposed to placebo recipients) had higher spike-specific TCR breadth.

Using immunoSEQ multiplex PCR, the repertoire was profiled, and TCRdb retains in-frame clones only, with some absent. Among 300,000 to 350,000 clones, around 85% were seen once, and the ten largest hold approximately 2%. Treatment meaning: 19 received Ad26.COV2.S at low or high dose, single or two shots; five or six received placebo; per-sample allocation not given. Each sample was drawn 63 days after the first injection (of vaccine or placebo). The ends lost 5 bases at V and 6 bases at J; junction bases unmatched: 4. The CDR3 sequence is 12 residues long. Germline V gives CDR1 SGHAT, CDR2 FQNNGV. The chain has TRBV11-2 and TRBJ2-7; 7 nucleotides agree with TRBD2. The TCR originated in a person between 18 and 65 years old who received the Ad26.COV2.S COVID-19 vaccine or a placebo. Sample: peripheral blood, taken in a trial of Ad26.COV2.S vaccine versus placebo. CDR3 loop: CASSATSAEQYF. The CDR3 DNA reads as TGTGCCAGCAGCGCAACTAGCGCCGAGCAGTACTTC.